This T cell receptor (beta chain) was profiled in a study of response to subunit inactivated influenza vaccine (dated by TCRdb to 2017 to 2018). In terms of the full investigation: Deep quantitative profiling of the T cell receptor repertoire was used in the study to follow responses to a trivalent subunit inactivated influenza vaccine.

From its cysteine to its phenylalanine, the CDR3 spans 16 amino acids. Only CDR3 DNA remains: 48 bases, in frame from the first base. Unmatched junction bases come to 8, with V trimmed by 7 bases and J by 0 bases. The library was obtained by RT-PCR. Sequencing was performed on an Illumina HiSeq 2500. TCRdb trimmed the raw reads at Q25, called clones with MiXCR and kept productive beta chains. CDR3 protein duplicates are merged, each entry listing the most common genes and DNA. Here the sample has around 580,000 distinct CDR3 sequences; 10% to 15% occur a single time. Of the sample, about 9.4% falls within the top ten clones. The table lists this clonotype with many counts. The antigen it recognizes is unknown. Per-base qualities were not stored, and no clone one base away is much larger. The paper as a whole reports these results and caveats: The authors proposed that each seasonal influenza vaccination may bring in only a limited number of new T cells.

This specimen consisted of PBMCs from blood, obtained on the day of vaccination. This receptor was identified in a man aged 45-60 years who received an inactivated influenza vaccine. Donor details come from another sample of the same person, matched by shared clones. This chain joins TRBV12-3 or TRBV12-4 to TRBJ2-2, and 7 junctional nucleotides match TRBD2. CDR3 protein: CASTNPTSPNTGELFF. At the DNA level, the sequence is TGTGCCAGCACCAACCCGACTAGCCCGAACACCGGGGAGCTGTTTTTT.